Detailed here is one T cell receptor (beta chain). Input per replicate PCR of unsorted PBMC was about 270 ng DNA, corresponding to 32,000 or so T cell genomes. Under the authors' procedure: ImmunoSEQ supplied junction-only sequences lacking quality scores, so filtering was different. Assay used: immunoSEQ multiplex PCR; TCRdb lists only in-frame clones, some missing. The DNA was the basis for D and trimming; V, J and clone size are from that table. The table shows fewer than 550,000 clones, with over 75% occurring only once. This specimen comes from a study of shared clonotypes between healthy human individuals. The V gene end was trimmed by 2 bases and the J gene end by 13 bases; junction bases not matched to a gene: 8. Germline V lookup: CDR1 MNHEY, CDR2 SVGAGI. The CDR3 spans 14 residues.

The receptor was isolated from a middle-aged woman in good health. Some clones in this sample may be carry-over from other donors' samples. The chain combines TRBV6-5 with TRBJ2-2, with 9 bases matching TRBD2. The sequenced sample was PBMCs. CDR3 loop: CASSYTSGQGGLFF. For the CDR3, the DNA is TGTGCCAGCAGTTACACTAGCGGGCAGGGCGGGCTGTTTTTT.